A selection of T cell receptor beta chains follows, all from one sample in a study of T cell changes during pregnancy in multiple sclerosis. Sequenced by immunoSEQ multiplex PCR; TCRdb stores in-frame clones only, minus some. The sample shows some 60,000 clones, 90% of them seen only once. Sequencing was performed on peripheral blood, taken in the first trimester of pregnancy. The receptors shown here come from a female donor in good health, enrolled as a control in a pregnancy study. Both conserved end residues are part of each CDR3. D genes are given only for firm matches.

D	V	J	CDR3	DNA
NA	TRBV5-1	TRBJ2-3	CASSLLGRGTTDTQYF	TGCGCCAGCAGCTTGCTAGGAAGGGGGACCACAGATACGCAGTATTTT
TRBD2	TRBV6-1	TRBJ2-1	CASSEFSSGGNEQFF	TGTGCCAGCAGTGAATTCTCTAGCGGGGGGAATGAGCAGTTCTTC
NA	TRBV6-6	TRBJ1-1	CASSYSQRGLYTEAFF	TGTGCCAGCAGTTACTCCCAGAGGGGGTTGTACACTGAAGCTTTCTTT
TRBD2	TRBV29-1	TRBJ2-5	CSVGSGEDTQYF	TGCAGCGTTGGGAGCGGGGAAGACACCCAGTACTTC
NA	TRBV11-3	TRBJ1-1	CASSFRGRNTEAFF	TGTGCCAGCAGCTTCCGGGGAAGGAACACTGAAGCTTTCTTT
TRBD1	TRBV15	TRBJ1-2	CATSIRTGSYGYTF	TGTGCCACCAGCATTAGGACAGGCTCCTATGGCTACACCTTC
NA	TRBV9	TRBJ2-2	CASSGRQEGGLGELFF	TGTGCCAGCAGCGGGCGACAGGAGGGGGGGTTAGGGGAGCTGTTTTTT
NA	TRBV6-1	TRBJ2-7	CASRIAAVYEQYF	TGTGCCAGCAGAATTGCAGCGGTCTACGAGCAGTACTTC
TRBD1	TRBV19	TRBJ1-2	CASSRAGQIFYGYTF	TGTGCCAGTAGTCGGGCGGGACAGATCTTCTATGGCTACACCTTC
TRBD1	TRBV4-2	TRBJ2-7	CASSPPGDRGSYEQYF	TGTGCCAGCAGCCCTCCGGGGGACAGGGGATCCTACGAGCAGTACTTC
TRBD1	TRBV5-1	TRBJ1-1	CASSGGQPNTEAFF	TGCGCCAGCAGCGGGGGACAGCCGAACACTGAAGCTTTCTTT